Sequencing of this T cell receptor beta chain was carried out in a study of T-cell reconstitution after alpha-beta-depleted transplantation in children. Study conclusions and caveats: T-cell counts and diversity were attributed mostly to newly produced T cells one year after transplant.

This clonotype was counted at least ten times. Antigen unknown. The germline V gene has CDR1 MDHEN and CDR2 SYDVKM. Trimming stripped 8 bases from V and 5 bases from J, with 18 bases between. This CDR3 is built from 14 residues. Preparation of the TCRbeta library used unique molecular identifiers. TCRdb reanalysed the PCR reads using MiXCR and keeps one entry per CDR3 protein. The sample shows just under 350,000 distinct CDR3 sequences, 15% to 20% of them seen only once. Sample: PBMCs, mostly from graft donor cells, taken 360 days after TCRalphabeta/CD19-depleted stem cell transplant. The V call is TRBV28, the J call TRBJ1-2; no firm D call. The sequence was collected from a male patient between 2 and 10 years old who had a stem cell transplant for acute lymphoblastic leukemia, so the T cells may come from the graft donor. The CDR3 spells CASYPDSRPYGYTF. The DNA of the CDR3 is TGTGCCAGCTACCCCGACTCGCGACCATATGGCTACACCTTC.